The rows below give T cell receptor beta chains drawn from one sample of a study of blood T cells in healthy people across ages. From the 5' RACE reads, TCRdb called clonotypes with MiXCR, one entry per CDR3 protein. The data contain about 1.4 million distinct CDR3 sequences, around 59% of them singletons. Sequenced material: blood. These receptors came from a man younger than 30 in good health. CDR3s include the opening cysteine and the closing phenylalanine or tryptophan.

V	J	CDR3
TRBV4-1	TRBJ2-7	CASSQPLNEQYF
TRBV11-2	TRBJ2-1	CATRKEQFF
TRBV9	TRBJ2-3	CASSQTASSTDTQYF
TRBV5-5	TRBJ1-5	CASSLRGHGNQPQHF
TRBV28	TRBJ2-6	CASSPRGRPATGANVLTF
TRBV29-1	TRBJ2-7	CSVYDHYEQYF
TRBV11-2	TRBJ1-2	CASSKAGTGADGYTF
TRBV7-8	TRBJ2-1	CASVPGQGMGYNEQFF
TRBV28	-	CAGLNTYEQYF
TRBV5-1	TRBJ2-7	CASSLVASYEQYF
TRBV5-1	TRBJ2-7	CASSFGLASNEQYF
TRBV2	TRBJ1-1	CASRETGPRTEAFF
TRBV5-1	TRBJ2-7	CASSLKGTGTYEQYF
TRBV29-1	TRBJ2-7	CSVAPAWGTSGPRSSYEQYF
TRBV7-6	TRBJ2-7	CASSLVWRGIEQYF
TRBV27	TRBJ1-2	CASSLTGTTAGYTF
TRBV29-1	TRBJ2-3	CSVVGTLTGRTDTQYF
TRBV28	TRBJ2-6	CASSGRQSGANVLTF
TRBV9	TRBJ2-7	CASSPGLAGAEQYF
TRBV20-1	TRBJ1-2	CSARPRDPIYGYTF
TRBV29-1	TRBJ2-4	CSVAGGDVYPQYF
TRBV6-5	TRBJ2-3	CASSPAYRVADTQYF
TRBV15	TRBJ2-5	CATSTGRMETQYF
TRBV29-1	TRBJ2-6	CSARQGANVLTF
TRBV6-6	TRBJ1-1	CASSYVPPEQAFF
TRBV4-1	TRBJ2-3	CASSQVGQGPTDTQYF
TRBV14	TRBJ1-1	CASSQDRQGRSTEAFF
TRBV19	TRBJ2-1	CASSIAPANEQFF
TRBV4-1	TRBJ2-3	CASSQAPAGSTDTQYF
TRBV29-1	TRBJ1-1	CSVALLQGRSEAFF
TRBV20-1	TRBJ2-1	CSARPLAGASNEQFF
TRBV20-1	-	CSAKDLSTSGVTYEQYF
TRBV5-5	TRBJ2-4	CASSPGTFSSYFKNIQYF
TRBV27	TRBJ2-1	CASSFVGDNEQFF
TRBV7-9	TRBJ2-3	CASSQGVRNTQYF
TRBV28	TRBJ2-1	CASSLRGTGARNEQFF
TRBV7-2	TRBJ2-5	CASSLVPVQETQYF
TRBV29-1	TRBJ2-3	CSVGRAGGSGDTQYF
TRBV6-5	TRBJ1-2	CASRPPRTVYGYTF
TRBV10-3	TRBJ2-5	CAISLGQSQETQYF
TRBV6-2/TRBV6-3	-	CASSYPNPEQYF
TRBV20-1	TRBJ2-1	CSAWATTYNEQFF
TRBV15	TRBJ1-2	CATRLTGIYGYTF
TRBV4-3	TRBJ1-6	CASSQGQFENSPLHF
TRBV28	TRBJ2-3	CASSLSRFGTDTQYF
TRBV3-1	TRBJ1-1	CASSRSTNTEAFF
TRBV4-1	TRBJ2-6	CASSQVKESSGANVLTF
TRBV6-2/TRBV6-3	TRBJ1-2	CASGQGKGGYTF
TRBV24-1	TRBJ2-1	CATSAPDNGQFF